The 13 T cell receptor beta chains below were found in one sample sequenced in a study of blood T cell repertoires in COVID-19. Assay: immunoSEQ multiplex PCR; the TCRdb copy retains only in-frame clones and omits some. The data hold about 290,000 clones, with roughly 89% observed a single time. Source material: peripheral blood. All receptors come from a woman aged 25-40 years with active or convalescent COVID-19.

The chain carries TRBV6-5 and TRBJ1-3; the match to TRBD1 covers 7 bases. CDR3 size: 16 residues. Losses at the gene ends were 4 bases for V and 0 bases for J; bases not matched to a gene: 6. Germline-derived CDR1 and CDR2 are MNHEY and SVGAGI. The CDR3 coding sequence is TGTGCCAGCAGTTCAAGGACAGGCACCTCTGGAAACACCATATATTTT. Translation: CASSSRTGTSGNTIYF.

The V and J genes are TRBV20-1 and TRBJ1-5; D not certain. This CDR3 has 12 residues. CDR1 and CDR2 (germline): DFQATT, SNEGSKA (reference sequence). V was pared by 3 bases and J by 5 bases, with 8 bases between. As DNA, the CDR3 is TGCAGTGCTAGTGGGCTTTATCAGCCCCAGCATTTT. The encoded protein is CSASGLYQPQHF.

The rearrangement joins TRBV30 to TRBJ1-5; possibly TRBD1 for D (5 bases). V was shortened by 3 bases and J by 3 bases, with 9 bases between the two germline ends. Looked up from germline, CDR1 is GTSNPN and CDR2 is SVGIG (reference sequence). The length of the CDR3 is 13 residues. In nucleotides, the CDR3 is TGTGCCTGGAGCGGGGGAGACAATCAGCCCCAGCATTTT. It translates to CAWSGGDNQPQHF.

The gene calls are TRBV4-2 and TRBJ1-2; D possibly corresponds to TRBD1 (6 bases). The CDR3 covers 14 residues. Trimming left V 0 bases short and J 6 bases short, with 11 bases between. The germline V gene has CDR1 LGHNA and CDR2 YNFKEQ. The CDR3 nucleotides read TGTGCCAGCAGCCAAGAATGGGACAACGATGGCTACACCTTC. Protein: CASSQEWDNDGYTF.

V usage is TRBV19 and J usage is TRBJ1-2; 7 bases are shared with TRBD1. Germline assignment: CDR1 LNHDA and CDR2 SQIVND (reference sequence). The CDR3 covers 15 residues. With 6 bases clipped from V and 3 bases from J, the junction kept 10 bases outside the gene matches. CDR3 in DNA: TGTGCCAGTAGGACCGACAGGGAGCAAGACTATGGCTACACCTTC. Translation: CASRTDREQDYGYTF.

The V and J genes are TRBV27 and TRBJ2-1; D might be TRBD1 (5 bases). Germline CDR1 is MNHEY and CDR2 is SMNVEV (reference sequence). With 5 bases removed from V and 10 bases from J, the gap between germline ends came to 15 bases. There are 13 residues in the CDR3. The CDR3 loop is CASSLRRGSEQFF. CDR3 nucleotides: TGTGCCAGCAGTCTAAGAAGGGGATCCGAGCAGTTCTTC.

This chain connects TRBV14 to TRBJ2-1, with 15 bases identical to TRBD2. The CDR3 contains 19 residues. CDR1 and CDR2 from the germline V gene are SGHDN and FVKESK. V lost 4 bases, J lost 3 bases, and 10 bases stayed unmatched. CDR3 region: CASSRVPGLAGGHYNEQFF. CDR3 sequence (DNA): TGTGCCAGCAGCCGAGTCCCGGGACTAGCGGGGGGACACTACAATGAGCAGTTCTTC.

The rearrangement uses TRBV21-1 and TRBJ1-2; TRBD1, the table's D call, was not compared with the DNA. TRBV21-1 is a listed pseudogene. This CDR3 is built from 11 residues. Here the CDR3 DNA reads TGTGCCAGCAGCAAGCCCAGGGGCTACACCTTC. Its protein is CASSKPRGYTF.

The chain employs TRBV27 and TRBJ1-6; no reliable D call. CDR1 and CDR2 from the germline V gene are MNHEY and SMNVEV (reference sequence). The germline V and J ends were trimmed by 6 bases and 9 bases, with 15 bases remaining between them. The CDR3 is made up of 14 amino acids. The CDR3 bases are TGTGCCAGCAGCGGAGGGTACAGTTTTTCACCCCTCCACTTT. It encodes CASSGGYSFSPLHF.

Concerning this clone itself: The identical CDR3 is also encoded by other nucleotide sequences in the sample. The chain carries TRBV28 and TRBJ1-5; tentatively, D is TRBD1 (6 bases). The length of the CDR3 is 13 residues. Trimming took 6 bases from V and 2 from J, leaving 8 bases between them. In germline, CDR1 is MDHEN, CDR2 SYDVKM. The CDR3 region is CASRGGGNQPQHF. CDR3 in DNA: TGTGCCAGCAGAGGGGGGGGCAATCAGCCCCAGCATTTT.

The genes are TRBV28 and TRBJ1-6, with D tentatively TRBD1 (5 bases). Germline V gives CDR1 MDHEN, CDR2 SYDVKM. Trimming stripped 3 bases from V and 8 bases from J, with 14 bases between. This CDR3 contains 15 residues. CDR3 DNA sequence: TGTGCCAGCAGTTTCCCCTCGAGCAGGGATTCACCCCTCCACTTT. Its translation: CASSFPSSRDSPLHF.

The V and J genes are TRBV7-3 and TRBJ1-1, with TRBD1 as a possible D gene (5 bases). This CDR3 region has 17 residues. The germline V and J ends were trimmed by 1 base and 2 bases, with 17 bases remaining between them. CDR1 and CDR2 from the germline V gene are SGHTA and FQGTGA. This chain's CDR3 is CASSLRTRVRTNTEAFF. The CDR3 region has the DNA TGTGCCAGCAGCTTAAGGACCAGGGTCAGAACAAACACTGAAGCTTTCTTT.

This clone appeared a few times. In nucleotides, the CDR3 is TGTGCCAGCAGTCCACTCCATGGCTACACCTTC. This translates into CASSPLHGYTF. This chain joins TRBV28 and TRBJ1-2, with D unclear. Per the germline V gene, CDR1 is MDHEN and CDR2 is SYDVKM. V was cut by 5 bases and J by 6 bases, with 7 bases left in between. The CDR3 has 11 residues.